This T cell receptor beta chain was captured by sequencing in a study of T cells in Graves' hyperthyroidism and ophthalmopathy. Hyperthyroidism was newly diagnosed in patients aged 18 to 65 (duration under 2 months). Diagnosing involved the use of clinical symptoms, serum thyroxine and TRAb, thyroid ultrasound and orbital computed tomography. PBMCs were derived from roughly 10 ml fresh peripheral blood. This clonotype came up many times. Authors of the study amplified TCR beta CDR3 regions from RNA transcripts. TCR CDR3 regions were first amplified by RT-PCR with HTBI primers. Using its own MiXCR run on the multiplex PCR reads, TCRdb lists one record per CDR3 protein. The data contain 250,000 or so distinct CDR3 sequences, around 15% of them seen just once; the ten biggest clones take up around 31%. The V gene end was trimmed by 7 bases and the J gene end by 6 bases; junction bases not matched to a gene: 5. Germline loops: CDR1 DFQATT, CDR2 SNEGSKA (reference sequence). The CDR3 is made up of 12 amino acids.

The source material was blood. This sequence was found in a woman aged 45 to 65 with Graves' hyperthyroidism that later progressed to Graves' ophthalmopathy. V usage is TRBV20-1 and J usage is TRBJ2-3; 9 bases map to TRBD2. Here the CDR3 DNA reads TGCAGTGTGTCGCGGGAGGGCGATACGCAGTATTTT. As protein: CSVSREGDTQYF.